These 20 T cell receptor beta chains share one sample of origin, sequenced in a study of cytomegalovirus exposure and HLA in healthy donors. The PCR contained 60 Vbeta and 13 Jbeta primers. Profiling relied on immunoSEQ multiplex PCR, and the TCRdb table lists in-frame clones only, not all of them. The data hold about 120,000 clones, with 81% observed a single time. The source material was PBMCs. The receptors stem from a woman in her 30s in good health and CMV-seronegative.

The chain joins TRBV10-1 to TRBJ1-1, with D possibly being TRBD1 (5 bases). V lost 1 base and J lost 5, with 11 bases in between. Per germline, CDR1 WNHNN and CDR2 SYGVQD (reference sequence). The CDR3 runs to 14 residues. CDR3 nucleotide sequence: TGCGCCAGCAGTGAGTATGGGGGAGGAACTGAAGCTTTCTTT. It is translated as CASSEYGGGTEAFF.

The chain is built from TRBV4-1 and TRBJ1-2; D is undetermined. There are 14 residues in the CDR3. The V gene's germline CDR1 is MGHRA and CDR2 YSYEKL. Trimming stripped 1 base from V and 5 bases from J, with 11 bases between. The CDR3 reads CASSQVRPEYGYTF. CDR3 DNA: TGCGCCAGCAGCCAAGTACGACCGGAGTATGGCTACACCTTC.

This clone was seen a single time. The rearrangement uses TRBV4-1 and TRBJ2-3, with D uncertain. Trimming took 1 base from V and 10 from J, leaving 12 bases between them. This CDR3 has 13 amino acids. Germline V gene lookup returns CDR1 MGHRA and CDR2 YSYEKL. The CDR3 DNA is TGCGCCAGCAGCCAAGCGGTCGAACGGTCGCAGTATTTT. Its translation is CASSQAVERSQYF.

The CDR3 DNA sequence: TGTGCCAGCAGCCTGACTAGCCGGGAGACCCAGTACTTC. Its translation: CASSLTSRETQYF. The chain has TRBV2 and TRBJ2-5; 7 bases are shared with TRBD2. Germline CDR1 reads SNHLY; CDR2 reads FYNNEI. Trimming at V came to 6 bases and at J to 5 bases, leaving 6 bases not matched to a gene. This CDR3 comprises 13 residues.

The chain is built from TRBV11-2 and TRBJ1-3; D possibly corresponds to TRBD1 (6 bases). Trimming removed 7 bases from V and 4 bases from J, with 17 bases in between. Germline assignment: CDR1 SGHAT and CDR2 FQNNGV. The CDR3 extends over 15 amino acids. CDR3 in DNA: TGTGCCAGCACCACAACAGGGTTCGCCGGAAACACCATATATTTT. It specifies CASTTTGFAGNTIYF.

The chain has TRBV7-8 and TRBJ2-5; TRBD2 aligns across 7 bases. The last part of the DNA fits TRBJ2-7 better; the J call may be wrong. CDR1 and CDR2 from the germline V gene are SGHVS and FQNEAQ. CDR3 length: 13 residues. CDR3 loop: CASLGREGYEQYF. DNA of the CDR3: TGTGCCAGTTTGGGGAGGGAGGGCTACGAGCAGTACTTC.

This chain connects TRBV4-2 to TRBJ2-4; D gene unclear. The CDR3 extends over 13 amino acids. The V end was cut by 2 bases, the J end by 5 bases, with 7 bases between. Germline V gene data show CDR1 as LGHNA and CDR2 as YNFKEQ. The CDR3, as DNA: TGTGCCAGCAGCCAATCTCGCGAAAACATTCAGTACTTC. Residues: CASSQSRENIQYF.

In this sample, this clone turned up once. This rearrangement joins TRBV10-3 to TRBJ2-5; weak D call: TRBD2 (6 bases). Deletions cut 10 bases from V and 5 bases from J, with 14 bases between. The CDR3 runs to 12 residues. Germline values: CDR1 ENHRY, CDR2 SYGVKD. CDR3 DNA sequence: TGTGCCACCTCTGGGACTCGCGAGACCCAGTACTTC. It specifies CATSGTRETQYF.

This chain links TRBV2 with TRBJ2-2; D uncertain. The germline V gene has CDR1 SNHLY and CDR2 FYNNEI. V shed 4 bases and J shed 1 base, with 16 bases lying between them. The CDR3 has 17 amino acids. The CDR3 protein is CASSVSQVVGNTGELFF. The CDR3 DNA reads TGTGCCAGCAGTGTGAGCCAGGTAGTGGGGAACACCGGGGAGCTGTTTTTT. Drawing the rest from reference TRBV2 and TRBJ2-2, the complete variable domain is EPEVTQTPSHQVTQMGQEVILRCVPISNHLYFYWYRQILGQKVEFLVSFYNNEISEKSEIFDDQFSVERPDGSNFTLKIRSTKLEDSAMYFCASSVSQVVGNTGELFFGEGSRLTVL.

The chain joins TRBV7-8 to TRBJ2-7, with 10 nucleotides matching TRBD1. The V and J ends lost 4 bases and 4 bases, in that order; junction bases with no gene match: 1. The CDR3 extends over 13 amino acids. Germline V gene sequence: CDR1 SGHVS, CDR2 FQNEAQ. The CDR3 loop reads CASSWDRGYEQYF. The CDR3 nucleotides read TGTGCCAGCAGCTGGGACAGGGGTTACGAGCAGTACTTC.

The chain carries TRBV9 and TRBJ1-1, with D unresolved. Germline V gene lookup returns CDR1 SGDLS and CDR2 YYNGEE. The CDR3 length is 13 residues. V was cut by 0 bases and J by 4 bases, with 7 bases left in between. The CDR3 DNA reads TGTGCCAGCAGCGTAGTTGGTAGCACTGAAGCTTTCTTT. Protein product: CASSVVGSTEAFF.

The chain is built from TRBV6-4 and TRBJ2-3; TRBD2 agrees at 11 bases. The germline gives CDR1 MRHNA, CDR2 SNTAGT. The CDR3 covers 16 residues. The trim removed 0 bases at V and 8 bases at J, leaving 7 bases unmatched. The CDR3 DNA reads as TGTGCCAGCAGTGACTCGTTAGCGGGAGGGCCAAGTACGCAGTATTTT. As protein: CASSDSLAGGPSTQYF.

This clone was detected only a few times. The V and J genes are TRBV28 and TRBJ2-1; 8 nucleotides agree with TRBD1. V shed 5 bases, J shed 12 bases, and the junction held 12 bases outside the gene matches. Per the germline V gene, CDR1 is MDHEN and CDR2 is SYDVKM. The CDR3 loop spans 14 amino acids. The CDR3 is CASSPDRDAFWQFF. The CDR3 coding sequence is TGTGCCAGCAGTCCGGACAGGGACGCATTTTGGCAGTTCTTC.

The chain couples TRBV6-5 to TRBJ2-1, with 9 bases lining up with TRBD1. This CDR3 has 16 amino acids. CDR1 and CDR2 from the germline V gene are MNHEY and SVGAGI. Germline trimming cut 0 bases from V and 7 bases from J; bases unmatched to any gene: 7. The CDR3 DNA is TGTGCCAGCAGTTACTCGGGAGACAGGGGGAAGAATGAGCAGTTCTTC. Translated, it gives CASSYSGDRGKNEQFF.

The chain employs TRBV5-4 and TRBJ2-7; 7 nucleotides agree with TRBD2. The length of the CDR3 is 15 residues. CDR1 and CDR2 from the germline V gene are SGHNT and YYREEE (reference sequence). The V and J ends lost 4 bases and 2 bases, in that order; junction bases with no gene match: 9. CDR3 DNA: TGTGCCAGCAGCCCCGGCGGGAGTGCCGCCTACGAGCAGTACTTC. Protein product: CASSPGGSAAYEQYF.

The V call is TRBV13, the J call TRBJ1-1; D unresolved. This CDR3 region has 14 residues. Germline V lookup: CDR1 PRHDT, CDR2 FYEKMQ (reference sequence). V was trimmed by 5 bases and J by 3 bases, leaving 13 bases between them. CDR3: CASSADREDTEAFF. CDR3 in DNA: TGTGCCAGCAGCGCAGATAGGGAGGACACTGAAGCTTTCTTT.

This chain connects TRBV18 to TRBJ1-5; no definite D call. The germline V and J ends were trimmed by 2 bases and 2 bases, with 7 bases remaining between them. Germline CDR1 reads KGHSH; CDR2 reads LQKENI. This CDR3 contains 14 residues. DNA of the CDR3: TGTGCCAGCTCACCAAACGAGGGCAATCAGCCCCAGCATTTT. This codes for CASSPNEGNQPQHF.

This chain connects TRBV11-1 to TRBJ2-2; 10 bases align to TRBD1. Germline lookup yields CDR1 SGHAT and CDR2 FQDESV (reference sequence). V shed 4 bases and J 7 bases; nucleotides not matched to a gene: 6. This CDR3 has 15 amino acids. Here the CDR3 DNA reads TGTGCCAGCAGCTCGGGGACAGGGGTTTTCGGGGAGCTGTTTTTT. It yields the protein CASSSGTGVFGELFF.

The rearrangement uses TRBV6-5 and TRBJ2-1; the match to TRBD2 covers 13 bases. The CDR3 spans 15 residues. Germline lookup yields CDR1 MNHEY and CDR2 SVGAGI. The junction had 4 bases not matched to a gene; V was cut back by 7 bases and J by 4 bases. The CDR3 sequence: CASMRGLAGYNEQFF. DNA of the CDR3: TGTGCCAGCATGAGGGGACTAGCGGGATACAATGAGCAGTTCTTC.

This clone appeared a few times. This chain connects TRBV29-1 to TRBJ2-7, with D tentatively TRBD1 (6 bases). The V gene lost 2 bases and the J gene lost 3 bases, with 14 bases spanning the gap. The length of the CDR3 is 14 residues. Germline assignment: CDR1 SQVTM and CDR2 ANQGSEA. CDR3 sequence: CSVEPQGRGYEQYF. CDR3 sequence (DNA): TGCAGCGTTGAACCCCAGGGCAGGGGCTACGAGCAGTACTTC.